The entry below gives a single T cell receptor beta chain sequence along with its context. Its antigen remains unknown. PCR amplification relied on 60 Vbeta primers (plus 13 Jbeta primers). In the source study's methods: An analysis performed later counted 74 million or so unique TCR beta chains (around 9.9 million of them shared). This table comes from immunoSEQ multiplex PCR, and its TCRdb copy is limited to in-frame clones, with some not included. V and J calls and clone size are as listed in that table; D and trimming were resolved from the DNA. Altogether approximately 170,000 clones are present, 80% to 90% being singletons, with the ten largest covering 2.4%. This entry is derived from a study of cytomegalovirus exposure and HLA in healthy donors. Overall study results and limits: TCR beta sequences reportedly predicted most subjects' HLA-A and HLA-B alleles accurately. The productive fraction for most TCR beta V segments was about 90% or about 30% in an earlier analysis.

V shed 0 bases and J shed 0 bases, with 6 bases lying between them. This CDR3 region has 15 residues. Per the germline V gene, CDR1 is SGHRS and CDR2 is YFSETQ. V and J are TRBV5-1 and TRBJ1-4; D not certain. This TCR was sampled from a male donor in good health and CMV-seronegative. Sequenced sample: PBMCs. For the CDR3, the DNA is TGCGCCAGCAGCTTGGACCGAGCAACTAATGAAAAACTGTTTTTT. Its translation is CASSLDRATNEKLFF.